The rows below give T cell receptor beta chains drawn from one sample of a study of OX40 agonist ivuxolimab in advanced cancers. Some clones are missing from TCRdb's copy, which holds only in-frame ones; the method was immunoSEQ multiplex PCR. The data contain fewer than 100,000 clones, roughly 80% of them singletons. The sample in question was CD4+ or CD8+ T cells sorted from blood, obtained in a trial of the OX40 agonist ivuxolimab. These receptors originate from an adult with an advanced solid tumor such as melanoma, head and neck, liver or kidney cancer. Each CDR3 is given with its conserved first and last residue. A D gene is named only where the DNA matches it firmly. The listing skips clone size in some rows; elsewhere it reads once, few, many or a size class.

- TRBJ1-4 once TRBV5-6 TGTGCCAGCAGCTCTATGGGAGGAACTAATGAAAAACTGTTTTTT CASSSMGGTNEKLFF
TRBD1 TRBJ1-1 once TRBV6-5 TGTGCCAGCAGGTGGACAGGGAAAGCTTTCTTT CASRWTGKAFF
- TRBJ1-5 - TRBV10-3 TGTGCCATCAGTGAGTCATTAATAGGGGATCGTCAGCCCCAGCATTTT CAISESLIGDRQPQHF
TRBD1 TRBJ1-6 - TRBV11-2 TGTGCCAGCTTGGGACAGGGAGGAGGGACACCCCTCCACTTT CASLGQGGGTPLHF
- TRBJ1-6 - TRBV19 TGTGCCAGTAGTATCGGACCTCGGGCTTATAATTCACCCCTCCACTTT CASSIGPRAYNSPLHF
- TRBJ2-3 - TRBV2 TGTGCCAGCAAGAGGGGGGCAGGGCTCACAGATACGCAGTATTTT CASKRGAGLTDTQYF
- TRBJ1-2 - TRBV14 TGTGCCAGCAGCCAAGATCTTCCACGGGAATCGCCGGCTTCAAACGGCTACACCTTC CASSQDLPRESPASNGYTF
TRBD2 TRBJ2-1 few TRBV28 TGTGCCAGCAGTTTAGGCGGGAGCTCCTACAATGAGCAGTTCTTC CASSLGGSSYNEQFF
- TRBJ1-2 - TRBV18 TGTGCCAGCTCACCACCAGCAGGGCTCTATGGCTACACCTTC CASSPPAGLYGYTF
- TRBJ1-3 - TRBV28 TGTGCCAGCAGTTTATTGCAGGTCTCGGGAAACACCATATATTTT CASSLLQVSGNTIYF
- TRBJ1-5 - TRBV6-5 TGTGCCAGCAATGAACAGTATAGCAATCAGCCCCAGCATTTT CASNEQYSNQPQHF
TRBD1 TRBJ2-7 - TRBV6-5 TGTGCCAGCAGTTACTCCCAGGACAGGCTTACCAGCGAGCAGTACTTC CASSYSQDRLTSEQYF
- TRBJ1-4 - TRBV28 TGTGCCAGCAGTTTAGGGGGACCGAAACTGTTTTTT CASSLGGPKLFF
- TRBJ1-2 - TRBV6-1 TGTGCCAGCAGTGTTAACCGGGATCTAAAGACATACTTC CASSVNRDLKTYF